This record concerns one TCR beta chain sequence. Its cognate antigen is unknown. This entry comes from a study of T cells in localized non-small cell lung cancer. Overall study results and limits: Higher adjacent-lung clonality was associated with shorter survival.

TCRdb's table, derived via immunoSEQ multiplex PCR, lists solely in-frame clones and lacks some. There are under 20,000 clones in the sample; 70% to 90% occur only once, and approximately 8.7% lies in the top ten. Unmatched junction bases numbered 7, after V lost 5 bases and J lost 0 bases. The CDR3 runs to 17 residues. Per germline, CDR1 MNHEY and CDR2 SMNVEV (reference sequence). The sequenced sample was peripheral blood, obtained before any cancer treatment. The chain couples TRBV27 to TRBJ1-6, with 7 bases that match TRBD1. The receptor was derived from a man between 40 and 75 years old with stage I lung adenocarcinoma. DNA of the CDR3: TGTGCCAGCAGTCGCCAGGGGGAAACCTCCTATAATTCACCCCTCCACTTT. This gives the protein CASSRQGETSYNSPLHF.